What follows are 13 T cell receptor beta chains derived from one specimen sequenced in a study of type 1 regulatory T cells. The antigens of these receptors remain unknown. TCRdb re-called the reads with MiXCR, one entry per CDR3 protein. The sample has some 20,000 distinct CDR3 sequences, around half seen once. What was sequenced was cultured T cells, either the whole culture or a sorted T cell fraction (not recorded which). The receptor source for this set is a human donor in good health.

V is TRBV30 and J is TRBJ2-3; TRBD1 matches 7 bases. Germline trimming cut 5 bases from V and 4 bases from J; bases unmatched to any gene: 6. The CDR3 length is 13 residues. The V gene's germline CDR1 is GTSNPN and CDR2 SVGIG (reference sequence). This CDR3 reads CAWVPTGPDTQYF. For the CDR3, the DNA is TGTGCCTGGGTTCCGACAGGGCCAGATACGCAGTATTTT.

This clonotype is categorized as medium-sized. The chain has TRBV5-1 and TRBJ2-7; 10 bases fit TRBD1. The CDR3 is made up of 15 amino acids. The J segment lost 2 bases and the V segment lost 2 bases, leaving 4 bases of the junction unmatched. Germline V gene lookup returns CDR1 SGHRS and CDR2 YFSETQ. CDR3 DNA: TGCGCCAGCAGCTTTCAAGGACAGGGGGCCTACGAGCAGTACTTC. It encodes CASSFQGQGAYEQYF. Supplemented by reference TRBV5-1 and TRBJ2-7, the full variable domain reads KAGVTQTPRYLIKTRGQQVTLSCSPISGHRSVSWYQQTPGQGLQFLFEYFSETQRNKGNFPGRFSGRQFSNSRSEMNVSTLELGDSALYLCASSFQGQGAYEQYFGPGTRLTVT.

A few counts support this clonotype. The gene calls are TRBV6-2 or TRBV6-3 and TRBJ1-2; D remains unclear. Between the trimmed V and J ends, which lost 5 bases and 2 bases, there was a span of 9 bases. This CDR3 comprises 13 residues. CDR1 is MNHEY, CDR2 SVGEGT, per germline. CDR3 sequence (DNA): TGTGCCAGCAGTCTGACCGCCAACTATGGCTACACCTTC. Translating it yields CASSLTANYGYTF.

This chain joins TRBV30 and TRBJ1-1, with D perhaps TRBD1 (5 bases). The germline V and J ends were trimmed by 1 base and 2 bases, with 14 bases remaining between them. CDR3 size: 15 residues. Germline-derived CDR1 and CDR2 are GTSNPN and SVGIG (reference sequence). The CDR3 nucleotides are TGTGCCTGGAGTGCCCAGGGATGGGTTAACACTGAAGCTTTCTTT. It codes for CAWSAQGWVNTEAFF.

This clonotype ranks as medium-sized. This chain links TRBV7-9 with TRBJ2-1, with D possibly matching TRBD1 (6 bases). Trimming took off 5 bases at V and 3 bases at J, with 8 bases between the two ends. The CDR3 extends over 13 amino acids. Germline loops: CDR1 SEHNR, CDR2 FQNEAQ (reference sequence). The CDR3 DNA reads as TGTGCCAGCAGCCAACAGGGCTACAATGAGCAGTTCTTC. Its protein product is CASSQQGYNEQFF.

The chain combines TRBV3-1 with TRBJ2-1; a weak D match, TRBD1 (5 bases). Per the germline V gene, CDR1 is LGHDT and CDR2 is YNNKEL (reference sequence). The CDR3 has 15 residues. V gave up 0 bases and J gave up 2 bases, with 8 bases separating them. CDR3 region: CASSQDRVTYNEQFF. In nucleotides, the CDR3 is TGTGCCAGCAGCCAAGACAGGGTTACCTACAATGAGCAGTTCTTC.

The chain joins TRBV6-2 or TRBV6-3 to TRBJ2-1; tentative D call: TRBD2 (7 bases). The CDR3 sequence is 13 residues long. With 10 bases removed from V and 10 bases from J, the gap between germline ends came to 20 bases. In germline, CDR1 is MNHEY, CDR2 SVGEGT. The CDR3 DNA reads TGTGCCACTGACAGCGGGGACATGGGGGAGCAGTTCTTC. Its protein is CATDSGDMGEQFF.

This clonotype was detected only a few times. In nucleotides, the CDR3 is TGTGCCAGCAGACTATATGGGGGGGGCAGGGGCCTGTCACCCCTCCACTTT. Its translation: CASRLYGGGRGLSPLHF. The chain employs TRBV3-1 and TRBJ1-6; possible D gene TRBD1, 6 bases. Germline lookup yields CDR1 LGHDT and CDR2 YNNKEL (reference sequence). CDR3 size: 17 residues. The V end was cut by 6 bases, the J end by 10 bases, with 25 bases between. Based on the CDR3 plus reference TRBV3-1 and TRBJ1-6, the full variable domain is DTAVSQTPKYLVTQMGNDKSIKCEQNLGHDTMYWYKQDSKKFLKIMFSYNNKELIINETVPNRFSPKSPDKAHLNLHINSLELGDSAVYFCASRLYGGGRGLSPLHFGNGTRLTVT.

This clonotype was recorded a few times. This chain connects TRBV7-8 to TRBJ1-1; a weak D match, TRBD1 (6 bases). Germline V gene lookup returns CDR1 SGHVS and CDR2 FQNEAQ. This CDR3 is built from 15 residues. V was cut by 4 bases and J by 4 bases, with 16 bases left in between. For the CDR3, the DNA is TGTGCCAGCAGCTCTAGGAAAACAGGGAGCACTGAAGCTTTCTTT. Translating it yields CASSSRKTGSTEAFF.

CDR3 region: CASRNSGGAETQYF. CDR3 nucleotide sequence: TGTGCCAGCAGGAATAGCGGGGGGGCAGAGACCCAGTACTTC. This chain joins TRBV7-2 and TRBJ2-5, with 11 bases fitting TRBD2. Germline CDR1 SGHTA, CDR2 FQGNSA. The V segment lost 6 bases and the J segment 4 bases; nucleotides outside the gene matches: 4. The CDR3 has 14 amino acids.

V is TRBV6-6 and J is TRBJ1-1; 11 positions agree with TRBD1. V lost 2 bases, J lost 5 bases, and 4 bases stayed unmatched. The CDR3 is 15 amino acids. Germline CDR1 MNHNY, CDR2 SVGAGI (reference sequence). CDR3 in amino acids: CASSYPGTGGTEAFF. The CDR3 DNA sequence: TGTGCCAGCAGTTACCCCGGGACAGGGGGGACTGAAGCTTTCTTT.

This clonotype was seen a few times. V and J are TRBV6-5 and TRBJ2-3; D is perhaps TRBD1 (6 bases). V was shortened by 5 bases and J by 1 base, with 13 bases between the two germline ends. The CDR3 consists of 15 residues. CDR1 MNHEY and CDR2 SVGAGI come from the germline V gene. The CDR3 DNA sequence: TGTGCCAGCAGTCCCCCCAGGGGAGGCACAGATACGCAGTATTTT. Protein: CASSPPRGGTDTQYF.

V and J are TRBV6-5 and TRBJ2-1, with TRBD2 identical over 7 bases. The V gene end was trimmed by 0 bases and the J gene end by 4 bases; junction bases not matched to a gene: 6. CDR1 is MNHEY, CDR2 SVGAGI, per germline. This CDR3 region has 16 residues. The CDR3, as DNA: TGTGCCAGCAGTTACTCCTTGAGCGGGGTTTACAATGAGCAGTTCTTC. Encoded protein: CASSYSLSGVYNEQFF.